The entry below gives a single T cell receptor (beta chain) sequence along with its context. What it binds is unknown. V shed 6 bases and J 4 bases; nucleotides not matched to a gene: 13. Germline CDR1 SGHRS, CDR2 YFSETQ. The CDR3 runs to 16 residues. The study drew the donors from its approximately 110-subject validation cohort, separate from the approximately 700-subject first cohort. The data belong to a study of cytomegalovirus exposure and HLA in healthy donors. Study outcomes and limitations: For most TCR sequences rarity was the rule, although some public TCRs occurred in many donors. According to a subsequent analysis, TCR clusters from the first cohort were inclined to appear together in the roughly 120 validation repertoires. A list of around 160 TCR beta chains associated with cytomegalovirus was given.

Clones were sequenced by immunoSEQ multiplex PCR, and TCRdb holds only the in-frame ones, with some missing. The sample has about 190,000 clones; around four fifths are singletons. The chain carries TRBV5-1 and TRBJ2-5; TRBD1 matches 9 bases. The sequenced sample consisted of PBMCs. The receptor was derived from a young man in good health and CMV-seropositive. CDR3 amino acids: CASNWGPGQGSETQYF. The CDR3 DNA is TGCGCCAGCAACTGGGGGCCGGGACAGGGTTCAGAGACCCAGTACTTC.